What follows is one T cell receptor beta chain and its context. Antigen unknown. A CD45RO/CCR7/CD25/CD127/CD95/CD27 panel sorted naive, central memory, regulatory and stem cell-like memory CD4+ cells. The CDR3 sequence is 15 residues long. The J segment lost 8 bases and the V segment lost 7 bases, leaving 11 bases of the junction unmatched. Germline V gene data show CDR1 as MNHNY and CDR2 as SVGAGI (reference sequence). Reverse transcribing all isolated RNA meant expressed TCRB transcripts were sequenced. Only in-frame clones appear in the TCRdb table, and some are missing; sequencing was by immunoSEQ multiplex PCR. Of about 160,000 clones in the sample, about 9% were seen once. This sample was taken from a study of beta chain features in type 1 diabetes. Broader study findings: Type 1 diabetes patients had moderately but significantly shorter TCRB CDR3s in all four CD4+ subsets.

V and J are TRBV6-6 and TRBJ1-4; TRBD1 matches at 9 bases. This receptor was taken from a woman aged 30 to 39 with type 1 diabetes. Sequenced sample: central memory CD4+ T cells from blood. The CDR3 DNA reads TGTGCCAGCATCGGGGGACAGGGAGGAGAAGAAAAACTGTTTTTT. The encoded protein is CASIGGQGGEEKLFF.